Each of the 20 T cell receptor beta chains below was sequenced from the same sample in a study of blood T cell repertoires in COVID-19. TCRdb's table, derived via immunoSEQ multiplex PCR, lists solely in-frame clones and lacks some. The sample gives hundreds of thousands of clones, around 86% of which show up once; under 2% is in the top ten. Sequencing used PBMCs or T cells enriched from blood (not recorded which). The receptors come from a woman aged 45-60 years who had recovered from COVID-19.

In this sample, this clone turned up once. V usage is TRBV15 and J usage is TRBJ2-7; the D is unclear. The CDR3 extends over 15 amino acids. Trimming left V 0 bases short and J 0 bases short, with 9 bases between. Germline lookup yields CDR1 LNHNV and CDR2 YYDKDF (reference sequence). This chain's CDR3 is CATSRDLSNSYEQYF. For the CDR3, the DNA is TGTGCCACCAGCAGAGATCTGAGTAACTCCTACGAGCAGTACTTC.

This clone was counted only a few times. The V and J genes are TRBV30 and TRBJ2-1, with 7 bases identical to TRBD2. Trimming took 1 base from V and 2 from J; bases not matched to a gene: 5. This CDR3 has 15 residues. CDR1 is GTSNPN and CDR2 is SVGIG in the germline V gene (reference sequence). CDR3 region: CAWSGVSGPYNEQFF. The CDR3 DNA follows: TGTGCCTGGAGTGGGGTTAGCGGGCCCTACAATGAGCAGTTCTTC.

The chain links TRBV2 to TRBJ2-3, with 7 bases aligning to TRBD2. This CDR3 contains 16 residues. The germline V gene encodes CDR1 SNHLY and CDR2 FYNNEI. V gave up 7 bases and J gave up 1 base; unmatched junction bases: 11. CDR3 residues: CASNPGGSGGTDTQYF. In nucleotides, the CDR3 is TGTGCCAGCAACCCTGGGGGGAGCGGGGGCACAGATACGCAGTATTTT.

The chain carries TRBV5-5 and TRBJ2-1; 8 bases map to TRBD2. The V segment lost 3 bases and the J segment 4 bases; nucleotides outside the gene matches: 6. CDR3 size: 15 residues. Germline V gives CDR1 SGHKS, CDR2 YYEKEE (reference sequence). CDR3 in amino acids: CASSYISGEYNEQFF. The CDR3 nucleotides are TGTGCCAGCAGCTATATTAGCGGGGAATACAATGAGCAGTTCTTC.

This clone was counted a few times. The chain couples TRBV5-5 to TRBJ2-5; TRBD2 matches 8 bases. CDR1 is SGHKS and CDR2 is YYEKEE in the germline V gene (reference sequence). V trimming: 9 bases; J trimming: 4 bases; junction bases outside the gene matches: 14. This CDR3 is built from 15 residues. CDR3 coding DNA: TGTGCCACAAGGTTAGCGGGACCCAAGGGAGAGACCCAGTACTTC. Protein sequence: CATRLAGPKGETQYF.

This sequence joins TRBV2 and TRBJ1-4; 11 bases agree with TRBD1. The germline V gene has CDR1 SNHLY and CDR2 FYNNEI. The CDR3 has 16 residues. After removal of 1 base from V and 7 bases from J, the junction contained 5 bases not matched to a gene. The CDR3 DNA sequence: TGTGCCAGCAGTGAAGAAGGGACAGGGGGGACTGAAAAACTGTTTTTT. This translates into CASSEEGTGGTEKLFF.

This chain links TRBV29-1 with TRBJ2-7, with 11 bases lining up with TRBD1. The germline V gene has CDR1 SQVTM and CDR2 ANQGSEA. This CDR3 has 16 residues. Trimming cost V 6 bases and J 5 bases; bases outside gene matches: 15. CDR3: CSVRTGGGKLIDEQYF. CDR3 bases: TGCAGCGTCCGGACAGGGGGCGGTAAACTTATTGACGAGCAGTACTTC.

V usage is TRBV9 and J usage is TRBJ1-2, with 7 bases that match TRBD1. Losses at the gene ends were 9 bases for V and 3 bases for J; bases not matched to a gene: 8. The CDR3 runs 13 residues. In germline, CDR1 is SGDLS, CDR2 YYNGEE. The CDR3 DNA reads as TGTGCCACCACGGCTGGGACAGACTATGGCTACACCTTC. It encodes CATTAGTDYGYTF. Full variable domain (outside the CDR3, taken from reference TRBV9 and TRBJ1-2): DSGVTQTPKHLITATGQRVTLRCSPRSGDLSVYWYQQSLDQGLQFLIQYYNGEERAKGNILERFSAQQFPDLHSELNLSSLELGDSALYFCATTAGTDYGYTFGSGTRLTVV.

The chain combines TRBV27 with TRBJ2-1, with D tentatively TRBD2 (6 bases). This CDR3 contains 15 residues. The germline V gene has CDR1 MNHEY and CDR2 SMNVEV (reference sequence). V lost 5 bases to trimming and J lost 6 bases, with 17 bases between them. CDR3 DNA sequence: TGTGCCAGCAGTCTTCCGGGACTCTCTGGCAATGAGCAGTTCTTC. It yields the protein CASSLPGLSGNEQFF.

This chain joins TRBV19 and TRBJ2-1, with 12 nucleotides matching TRBD2. Germline CDR1 LNHDA, CDR2 SQIVND (reference sequence). CDR3 size: 15 residues. Trimming at V came to 2 bases and at J to 7 bases, leaving 3 bases not matched to a gene. The CDR3 is CASSISGTSGNEQFF. The CDR3 bases are TGTGCCAGTAGTATATCCGGGACTAGCGGGAATGAGCAGTTCTTC.

The chain employs TRBV18 and TRBJ2-1, with 9 bases aligning to TRBD2. The CDR3 runs to 15 residues. With 0 bases clipped from V and 9 bases from J, the junction kept 6 bases outside the gene matches. The germline gives CDR1 KGHSH, CDR2 LQKENI. The DNA of the CDR3 is TGTGCCAGCTCACCACCGTCGTTAGCGGGAGTTGAGCAGTTCTTC. This encodes CASSPPSLAGVEQFF.

This clone was seen many times. V gene TRBV5-6 combines with J gene TRBJ1-2; the match to TRBD1 covers 8 bases. The ends lost 2 bases at V and 2 bases at J; junction bases unmatched: 11. Germline-derived CDR1 and CDR2 are SGHDT and YYEEEE. This CDR3 comprises 17 residues. CDR3 sequence (DNA): TGTGCCAGCAGCTTAGTTCGGGACAGGACGTTCAACTATGGCTACACCTTC. Protein sequence: CASSLVRDRTFNYGYTF.

V gene TRBV5-4 combines with J gene TRBJ1-2; a possible D gene is TRBD1 (6 bases). Trimming shortened V by 4 bases and J by 2 bases, and 12 bases separated the two germline ends. Per germline, CDR1 SGHNT and CDR2 YYREEE (reference sequence). This CDR3 comprises 14 residues. The CDR3 reads CASSQGNLNYGYTF. The CDR3, as DNA: TGTGCCAGCAGCCAGGGGAATCTAAACTATGGCTACACCTTC.

V and J are TRBV28 and TRBJ1-1, with D possibly matching TRBD1 (5 bases). This CDR3 contains 13 residues. The germline V gene has CDR1 MDHEN and CDR2 SYDVKM. V lost 3 bases, J lost 4 bases, and 9 bases lay in between. CDR3 DNA sequence: TGTGCCAGCAGTTTGCCCGGGGGCACTGAAGCTTTCTTT. Translated, it gives CASSLPGGTEAFF. The full variable domain, with the rest looked up from reference TRBV28 and TRBJ1-1, is DVKVTQSSRYLVKRTGEKVFLECVQDMDHENMFWYRQDPGLGLRLIYFSYDVKMKEKGDIPEGYSVSREKKERFSLILESASTNQTSMYLCASSLPGGTEAFFGQGTRLTVV.

The V gene is TRBV12-3 or TRBV12-4, the J gene TRBJ1-2; D gene unclear. This CDR3 has 13 amino acids. V was cut by 7 bases and J by 9 bases, with 18 bases left in between. The CDR3 protein is CASNPGLADRYTF. The CDR3 coding sequence is TGTGCCAGCAACCCCGGGTTGGCTGATCGCTACACCTTC.

The chain carries TRBV9 and TRBJ2-2, with D possibly matching TRBD2 (6 bases). Per germline, CDR1 SGDLS and CDR2 YYNGEE. V gave up 4 bases and J gave up 2 bases, with 27 bases separating them. CDR3 length equals 20 residues. The CDR3 here is CASSQKIGTPSVSNTGELFF. The CDR3 DNA reads TGTGCCAGCAGCCAGAAGATTGGGACTCCCTCCGTATCTAACACCGGGGAGCTGTTTTTT.

The CDR3 reads CASSLMTAAEKLFF. As DNA, the CDR3 is TGTGCCAGCAGCTTGATGACAGCCGCTGAAAAACTGTTTTTT. V usage is TRBV5-5 and J usage is TRBJ1-4; maybe TRBD1 (5 bases). This CDR3 is 14 amino acids long. Germline V gene sequence: CDR1 SGHKS, CDR2 YYEKEE (reference sequence). V was shortened by 1 base and J by 7 bases, with 11 bases between the two germline ends.

This chain joins TRBV2 and TRBJ1-2, with D unresolved. Germline V gene lookup returns CDR1 SNHLY and CDR2 FYNNEI. The length of the CDR3 is 15 residues. Between the trimmed V and J ends, which lost 0 bases and 7 bases, there was a span of 15 bases. CDR3 bases: TGTGCCAGCAGTGAAGCAAAAGGGAGTGAGGCTGGCTACACCTTC. Translating gives CASSEAKGSEAGYTF.

This clone was observed a few times. J is TRBJ2-6 and V is TRBV5-1; 7 positions agree with TRBD2. This CDR3 is 16 amino acids long. J was trimmed by 2 bases and V by 3 bases; bases with no gene match: 5. Germline V CDR1 and CDR2: SGHRS, YFSETQ. The CDR3 region is CASSSASGPGANVLTF. Written as DNA, the CDR3 is TGCGCCAGCAGCTCTGCTAGCGGACCTGGGGCCAACGTCCTGACTTTC.

The CDR3 protein is CASSQGPRVEITEAFF. The DNA of the CDR3 is TGCGCCAGCAGCCAAGGTCCCAGGGTGGAGATCACTGAAGCTTTCTTT. The chain employs TRBV4-1 and TRBJ1-1; tentative D call: TRBD1 (5 bases). V was cut by 1 base and J by 4 bases, with 16 bases left in between. The CDR3 totals 16 residues. Germline V CDR1 and CDR2: MGHRA, YSYEKL.